This T cell receptor (beta chain) was identified during a study of T-cell memory formation after mild COVID-19 (dated by TCRdb to about 2021). About the investigation overall: TCR sequence clusters from the two donors were found to be largely donor specific. In two donors, T-cell clones that expanded and contracted after mild COVID-19 were followed by sequencing TCRalpha and TCRbeta repertoires longitudinally. The cohort was made up of two young adult volunteers, one female and one male, who were previously healthy. The paper as a whole reports these results and caveats: The detection of some responding clones in pre-infection memory suggests that pre-existing cross-reactive memory T cells joined the SARS-CoV-2 response. Balanced CD4/CD8 phenotypes were observed for clones contracting from day 15 to 85, whereas a bias towards CD4+ was observed for a second wave of clones expanding from day 15 to 37. The study included only a couple of mild cases, and larger cohorts that include severe cases with pre-infection samples were judged to be necessary. Contracting CD4+ clones turned up mainly in the CM and EM memory subsets, whereas EMRA was where CD8+ clones were enriched. Whether the second-wave clones peaking on day 37 were SARS-CoV-2 specific was not confirmed.

Ficoll-Paque density gradient centrifugation was used to isolate PBMCs. Sequenced on an Illumina NovaSeq 6000. cDNA libraries for TCRalpha and TCRbeta were prepared by 5'RACE using constant-segment primers, with sample barcodes and unique molecular identifiers added. Trizol reagent was used to extract RNA from every sample. The libraries were amplified in two PCR steps, and the second step added a second sample barcode and Illumina TruSeq adapters. Sequencing of the libraries was done on an Illumina NovaSeq, producing 2 x 150 bp paired-end reads. Per the authors' processing: Reads were demultiplexed and collapsed into UMI-guided consensus sequences with migec v1.2.7. Using mixcr v2.1.11, UMI consensuses were aligned to TRA and TRB V and J templates and then assembled into clonotypes. A clonotype was counted as expanded or contracted only if both edgeR and NoisET called the change significant, with noise models trained on biological replicates. For edgeR calls, the cutoffs were a false discovery rate-adjusted p below 0.01 and a log2 fold-change threshold of 1. As an exploratory analysis of dynamics, max-normalized trajectories of the 1000 most abundant clonotypes were examined by PCA with hierarchical clustering. Each responding clone was given a CD4 or CD8 phenotype based on the CD4+ and CD8+ repertoires, which had been sequenced separately. Starting from the raw public reads, TCRdb applied fastp trimming at Q25, assembled clones with MiXCR and retained in-frame beta chains. CDR3 protein duplicates are merged, each entry listing the most common genes and DNA. None of the V and J calls come from the authors' own analysis; TCRdb made them. The sample yields some 280,000 distinct CDR3 sequences; 15% to 20% were counted once. Of the sample, approximately 25% falls within the top ten clones.

Turning to this clonotype: This clone's antigen is unknown. Base qualities are not at hand, and no much larger clone is one base apart.

The receptor's source is a young man who had mild COVID-19 (a few samples of this study predate the infection). The sample titles of this study are shuffled in the database, so cell type and time point are left out; the donor was told from shared clones. The sequenced material came from PBMCs or a T cell subset sorted from them (not recorded which).

The CDR3 region reads CASSIDSGSYEQYV. The nucleotide sequence is given as TGCGCCAGCAGCATTGACAGTGGGTCCTACGAGCAGTACGTC. The chain was built from TRBV5-1 and TRBJ2-7, with TRBD1 tentatively as D gene (5 bases match). There are 14 amino acids in the CDR3, from cysteine to valine inclusive. Solely the CDR3 DNA is kept, with 42 bases framed from the first base. The germline V gene sets CDR1 to SGHRS and CDR2 to YFSETQ. The germline ends are 12 bases apart after V is trimmed by 4 bases and J by 1 base.